These 18 T cell receptor beta chains originate from one sample sequenced in a study of blood T cell repertoires in COVID-19. Libraries were prepared by immunoSEQ multiplex PCR; TCRdb keeps only in-frame clonotypes and omits some of them. Of roughly 200,000 clones in the sample, roughly 88% were seen once. Sequenced input: PBMCs or T cells enriched from blood (not recorded which). The source of these receptors is a man in his forties with acute COVID-19.

This chain links TRBV6-5 with TRBJ2-7; D might be TRBD1 (6 bases). Per germline, CDR1 MNHEY and CDR2 SVGAGI. This CDR3 has 13 amino acids. V was cut by 6 bases and J by 9 bases, with 18 bases left in between. CDR3 residues: CASSRNRAPGQYF. The DNA for the CDR3 is TGTGCCAGCAGCCGAAACAGGGCTCCCGGGCAGTACTTC.

This clone was counted only a few times. J is TRBJ2-4 and V is TRBV28; TRBD2 might be the D (7 bases). V lost 6 bases and J lost 2, with 17 bases in between. Germline values: CDR1 MDHEN, CDR2 SYDVKM. This CDR3 has 16 amino acids. CDR3 in amino acids: CASSLGGAGTKNIQYF. CDR3 DNA sequence: TGTGCCAGCAGCCTTGGGGGGGCTGGGACCAAAAACATTCAGTACTTC.

CDR3 protein: CASSPRGPGTGGNEQYF. For the CDR3, the DNA is TGTGCCAGCAGCCCAAGGGGTCCGGGGACAGGGGGCAACGAGCAGTACTTC. The V call is TRBV11-2, the J call TRBJ2-7, with TRBD1 matching 12 bases. The CDR3 covers 17 residues. Germline assignment: CDR1 SGHAT and CDR2 FQNNGV. V shed 5 bases, J shed 5 bases, and the junction held 13 bases outside the gene matches.

CDR3 in amino acids: CASTVLREGNTSYEQYF. In DNA form, the CDR3 reads TGTGCCAGCACCGTATTGCGGGAGGGAAATACCTCCTACGAGCAGTACTTC. The chain is built from TRBV21-1 and TRBJ2-7; the table gives TRBD2 as D, unverified against the DNA. TRBV21-1 is given as a pseudogene. The CDR3 covers 17 residues.

This chain uses TRBV9 with TRBJ2-4, with a tentative D call TRBD2 (5 bases). The germline V gene encodes CDR1 SGDLS and CDR2 YYNGEE. The V gene lost 4 bases and the J gene lost 7 bases, with 12 bases spanning the gap. The CDR3 covers 13 residues. The CDR3 DNA sequence: TGTGCCAGCAGCTCCCGAGAGGGCAACATTCAGTACTTC. Translated: CASSSREGNIQYF.

This chain joins TRBV6-2 or TRBV6-3 and TRBJ2-1, with TRBD2 identical over 8 bases. V gave up 5 bases and J gave up 7 bases; unmatched junction bases: 4. The V gene's germline CDR1 is MNHEY and CDR2 SVGEGT. The CDR3 runs to 13 residues. The CDR3: CASSTASGNEQFF. CDR3 DNA: TGTGCCAGCAGTACAGCTAGCGGGAATGAGCAGTTCTTC.

The genes are TRBV15 and TRBJ1-4; possibly TRBD1 for D (5 bases). The CDR3 has 14 residues. Trimming shortened V by 1 base and J by 4 bases, and 7 bases separated the two germline ends. CDR1 and CDR2 (germline): LNHNV, YYDKDF (reference sequence). Here the CDR3 DNA reads TGTGCCACCAGCAGAGCGGGGGGTAATGAAAAACTGTTTTTT. This codes for CATSRAGGNEKLFF.

The CDR3 DNA follows: TGTGCCTGGAGTCCGACAGGGGGGAGACATAATTCACCCCTCCACTTT. It yields the protein CAWSPTGGRHNSPLHF. This chain connects TRBV30 to TRBJ1-6, with 9 bases matching TRBD1. Germline assignment: CDR1 GTSNPN and CDR2 SVGIG (reference sequence). This CDR3 region has 16 residues. V shed 2 bases and J 5 bases; nucleotides not matched to a gene: 7.

V gene TRBV10-1 combines with J gene TRBJ2-7; 8 nucleotides match TRBD2. CDR3 size: 15 residues. Germline CDR1 is WNHNN and CDR2 is SYGVQD (reference sequence). J was trimmed by 3 bases and V by 3 bases; bases with no gene match: 7. CDR3 DNA sequence: TGCGCCAGCAGTGATTCGGGACTAGGCAACTACGAGCAGTACTTC. The encoded protein is CASSDSGLGNYEQYF.

The J gene is TRBJ2-3, the V gene TRBV6-4, with D perhaps matching TRBD2 (6 bases). This CDR3 is 14 amino acids long. Per the germline V gene, CDR1 is MRHNA and CDR2 is SNTAGT. V was trimmed by 6 bases and J by 3 bases, leaving 13 bases between them. The CDR3 here is CASRGGLPTDTQYF. CDR3 bases: TGTGCCAGCAGGGGAGGACTACCTACAGATACGCAGTATTTT.

The rearrangement links TRBV19 to TRBJ2-7; 8 bases agree with TRBD2. Per the germline V gene, CDR1 is LNHDA and CDR2 is SQIVND (reference sequence). Trimming took 2 bases from V and 4 from J; bases not matched to a gene: 7. The CDR3 length is 15 residues. The chain's CDR3 is CASSIPGSGTYEQYF. The CDR3 DNA is TGTGCCAGTAGTATACCCGGTAGCGGGACATACGAGCAGTACTTC.

CDR3 protein: CASSTGTSGREDQFF. The DNA of the CDR3 is TGTGCCAGCAGTACCGGGACTAGCGGGCGGGAAGACCAGTTCTTC. The chain uses TRBV27 and TRBJ2-1; TRBD2 aligns across 12 bases. V lost 5 bases and J lost 13; bases outside the gene matches: 12. The germline V gene encodes CDR1 MNHEY and CDR2 SMNVEV (reference sequence). The length of the CDR3 is 15 residues.

The chain employs TRBV29-1 and TRBJ1-3; 7 positions agree with TRBD1. The CDR3 sequence is 15 residues long. V was clipped by 7 bases and J by 8 bases; unmatched bases: 17. In germline, CDR1 is SQVTM, CDR2 ANQGSEA. The CDR3 region is CSALLWTGTMDTIYF. CDR3 DNA: TGCAGCGCCCTACTCTGGACAGGAACTATGGACACCATATATTTT.

V usage is TRBV5-6 and J usage is TRBJ2-1, with D possibly matching TRBD2 (7 bases). CDR3 size: 14 residues. Germline CDR1 is SGHDT and CDR2 is YYEEEE. With 0 bases removed from V and 9 bases from J, the gap between germline ends came to 13 bases. The CDR3 sequence is CASSLDWAGAEQFF. The CDR3 coding sequence is TGTGCCAGCAGCTTGGATTGGGCGGGGGCTGAGCAGTTCTTC.

The chain joins TRBV7-9 to TRBJ1-6; a weak D match, TRBD1 (5 bases). The CDR3 runs to 14 residues. Trimming took 5 bases from V and 8 from J, leaving 13 bases between them. Germline V gene lookup returns CDR1 SEHNR and CDR2 FQNEAQ (reference sequence). This CDR3 is CASSGDQGYSPLHF. The CDR3 DNA reads as TGTGCCAGCAGCGGTGATCAGGGATATTCACCCCTCCACTTT.

This rearrangement joins TRBV9 to TRBJ2-3; 8 nucleotides line up with TRBD1. CDR1 is SGDLS, CDR2 YYNGEE, per germline. The CDR3 contains 16 residues. Trimming removed 4 bases from V and 0 bases from J; junction bases left unmatched: 7. CDR3 region: CASSTRTGSSTDTQYF. CDR3 nucleotide sequence: TGTGCCAGCAGCACCCGGACAGGGTCTAGCACAGATACGCAGTATTTT.

The V and J genes are TRBV29-1 and TRBJ2-1; 7 nucleotides align to TRBD2. The V gene's germline CDR1 is SQVTM and CDR2 ANQGSEA. After removal of 5 bases from V and 4 bases from J, the junction contained 5 bases not matched to a gene. The CDR3 totals 13 residues. CDR3 in DNA: TGCAGCGTTTCGAGGGAGGGGTACAATGAGCAGTTCTTC. As protein: CSVSREGYNEQFF.

The V and J genes are TRBV2 and TRBJ1-1; a weak D match, TRBD1 (6 bases). CDR3 size: 12 residues. Deletions cut 6 bases from V and 6 bases from J, with 11 bases between. Germline V CDR1 and CDR2: SNHLY, FYNNEI. This CDR3 reads CASRRQDAEAFF. CDR3 nucleotides: TGTGCCAGCAGAAGACAGGACGCTGAAGCTTTCTTT.